This T cell receptor beta chain was sequenced during a study of shared clonotypes between healthy human individuals. The germline gives CDR1 MNHEY, CDR2 SMNVEV (reference sequence). The CDR3 totals 21 residues. V was cut by 1 base and J by 0 bases, with 27 bases left in between. Profiling relied on immunoSEQ multiplex PCR, and the TCRdb table lists in-frame clones only, not all of them. The sample holds 2 million to 3 million clones; roughly 93% are singletons and the top ten take around 0.4%. Sequenced sample: naive CD4+ T cells from PBMCs. The subset was: CD45RA+ positively selected. The clonotype was recovered from a man aged 18 to 30 in good health. Some clones in this sample may be carry-over from other donors' samples. The chain carries TRBV27 and TRBJ2-5; D perhaps matches TRBD2 (6 bases). Here the CDR3 DNA reads TGTGCCAGCAGTTTATTTGGAATTCGAGTTCGGGAGAACTCGTACCAAGAGACCCAGTACTTC. Protein product: CASSLFGIRVRENSYQETQYF.